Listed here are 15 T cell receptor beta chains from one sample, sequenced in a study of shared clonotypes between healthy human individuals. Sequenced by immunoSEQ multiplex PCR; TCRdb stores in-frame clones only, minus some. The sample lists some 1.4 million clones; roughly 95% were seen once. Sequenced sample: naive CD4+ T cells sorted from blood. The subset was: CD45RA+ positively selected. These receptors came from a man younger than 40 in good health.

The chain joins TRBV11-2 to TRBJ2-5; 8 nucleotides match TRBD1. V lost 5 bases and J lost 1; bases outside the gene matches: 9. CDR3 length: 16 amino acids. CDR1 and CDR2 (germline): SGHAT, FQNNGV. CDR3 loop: CASSPRGTGSQETQYF. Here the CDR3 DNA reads TGTGCCAGCAGCCCGAGGGGGACAGGCTCCCAAGAGACCCAGTACTTC.

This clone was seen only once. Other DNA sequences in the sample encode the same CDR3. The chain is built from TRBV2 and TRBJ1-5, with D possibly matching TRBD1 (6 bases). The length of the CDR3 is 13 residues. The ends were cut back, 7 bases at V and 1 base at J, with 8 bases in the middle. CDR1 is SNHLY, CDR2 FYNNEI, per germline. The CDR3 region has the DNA TGTGCCAGCAAGGGGGACAGCAATCAGCCCCAGCATTTT. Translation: CASKGDSNQPQHF.

The CDR3 loop is CSVVDRDRGYNEQFF. CDR3 bases: TGCAGCGTCGTCGACCGGGACAGGGGCTACAATGAGCAGTTCTTC. The chain has TRBV29-1 and TRBJ2-1; TRBD1 matches 10 bases. Germline V gives CDR1 SQVTM, CDR2 ANQGSEA. The CDR3 is made up of 15 amino acids. Losses at the gene ends were 6 bases for V and 3 bases for J; bases not matched to a gene: 8.

Here the CDR3 DNA reads TGCGCCAGCAGCTTGGACCAGGGGGACCAAGAGACCCAGTACTTC. This translates into CASSLDQGDQETQYF. This chain connects TRBV5-1 to TRBJ2-5; 7 bases line up with TRBD1. The CDR3 loop spans 15 amino acids. V shed 0 bases and J 0 bases; nucleotides not matched to a gene: 2. Germline CDR1 is SGHRS and CDR2 is YFSETQ.

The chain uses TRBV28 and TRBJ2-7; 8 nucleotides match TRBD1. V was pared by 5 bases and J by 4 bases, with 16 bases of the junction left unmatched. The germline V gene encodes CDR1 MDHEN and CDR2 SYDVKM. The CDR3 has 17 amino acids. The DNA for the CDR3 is TGTGCCAGCAGTCCACCCGCGTGGACAGGGAACGGTTACGAGCAGTACTTC. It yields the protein CASSPPAWTGNGYEQYF.

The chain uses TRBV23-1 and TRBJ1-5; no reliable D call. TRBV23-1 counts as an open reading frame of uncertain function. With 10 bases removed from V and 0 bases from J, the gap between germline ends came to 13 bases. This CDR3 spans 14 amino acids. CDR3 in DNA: TGCGCCATCCCCGGTGATGATAGCAATCAGCCCCAGCATTTT. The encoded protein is CAIPGDDSNQPQHF.

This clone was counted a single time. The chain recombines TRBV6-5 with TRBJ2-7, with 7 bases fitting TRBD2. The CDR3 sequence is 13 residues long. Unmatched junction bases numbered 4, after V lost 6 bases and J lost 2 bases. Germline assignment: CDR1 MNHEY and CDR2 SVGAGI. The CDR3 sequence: CASSRTRPYEQYF. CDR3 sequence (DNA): TGTGCCAGCAGCCGGACTAGACCCTACGAGCAGTACTTC.

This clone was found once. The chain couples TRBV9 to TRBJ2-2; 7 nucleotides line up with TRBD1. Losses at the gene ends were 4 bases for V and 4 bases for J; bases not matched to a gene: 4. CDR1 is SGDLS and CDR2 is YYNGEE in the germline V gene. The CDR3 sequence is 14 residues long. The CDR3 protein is CASSQTGTTGELFF. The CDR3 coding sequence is TGTGCCAGCAGCCAGACAGGGACCACCGGGGAGCTGTTTTTT.

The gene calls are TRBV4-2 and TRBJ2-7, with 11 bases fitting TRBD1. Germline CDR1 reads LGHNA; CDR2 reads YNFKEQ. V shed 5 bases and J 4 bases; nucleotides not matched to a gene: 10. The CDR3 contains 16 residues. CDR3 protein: CASSKGDRGLSYEQYF. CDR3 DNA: TGTGCCAGCAGCAAAGGGGACAGGGGGTTATCGTACGAGCAGTACTTC.

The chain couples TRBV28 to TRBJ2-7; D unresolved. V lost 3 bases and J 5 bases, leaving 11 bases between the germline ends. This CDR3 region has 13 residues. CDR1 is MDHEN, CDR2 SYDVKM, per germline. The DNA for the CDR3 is TGTGCCAGCAGTTTTAACGGGCTTCACGAGCAGTACTTC. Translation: CASSFNGLHEQYF.

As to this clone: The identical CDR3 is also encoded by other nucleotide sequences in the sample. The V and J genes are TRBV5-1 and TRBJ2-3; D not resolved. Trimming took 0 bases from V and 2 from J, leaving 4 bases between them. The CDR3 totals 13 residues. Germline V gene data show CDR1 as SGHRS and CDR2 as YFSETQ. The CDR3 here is CASSLDNTDTQYF. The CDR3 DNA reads TGCGCCAGCAGCTTGGACAACACAGATACGCAGTATTTT. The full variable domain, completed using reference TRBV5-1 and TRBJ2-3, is KAGVTQTPRYLIKTRGQQVTLSCSPISGHRSVSWYQQTPGQGLQFLFEYFSETQRNKGNFPGRFSGRQFSNSRSEMNVSTLELGDSALYLCASSLDNTDTQYFGPGTRLTVL.

The CDR3 loop reads CASSFNRLAVLTDTQYF. DNA of the CDR3: TGTGCCAGCAGCTTCAATCGACTAGCGGTTTTAACAGATACGCAGTATTTT. The chain has TRBV7-6 and TRBJ2-3, with 9 positions matching TRBD2. The trim removed 3 bases at V and 3 bases at J, leaving 10 bases unmatched. This CDR3 comprises 17 residues. Looked up from germline, CDR1 is SGHVS and CDR2 is FNYEAQ.

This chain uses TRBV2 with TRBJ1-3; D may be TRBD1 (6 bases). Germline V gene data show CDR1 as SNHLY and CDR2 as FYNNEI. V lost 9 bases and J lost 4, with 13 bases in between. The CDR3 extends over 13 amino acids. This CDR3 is CASSGARGNTIYF. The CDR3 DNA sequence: TGTGCCAGTTCAGGGGCGAGAGGAAACACCATATATTTT.

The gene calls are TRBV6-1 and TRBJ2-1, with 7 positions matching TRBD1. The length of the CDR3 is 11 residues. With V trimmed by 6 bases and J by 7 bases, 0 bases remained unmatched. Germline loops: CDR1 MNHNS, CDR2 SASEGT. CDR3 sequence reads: CASRDRNEQFF. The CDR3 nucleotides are TGTGCCAGCAGGGACAGGAATGAGCAGTTCTTC.

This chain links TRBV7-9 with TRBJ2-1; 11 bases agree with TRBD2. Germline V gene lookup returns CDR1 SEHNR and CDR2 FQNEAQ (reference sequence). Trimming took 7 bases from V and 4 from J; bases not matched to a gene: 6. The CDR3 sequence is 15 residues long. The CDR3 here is CASTRGTSGYNEQFF. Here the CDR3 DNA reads TGTGCCAGCACCAGGGGGACTAGCGGATACAATGAGCAGTTCTTC. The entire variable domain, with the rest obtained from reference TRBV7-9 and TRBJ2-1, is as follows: DTGVSQNPRHKITKRGQNVTFRCDPISEHNRLYWYRQTLGQGPEFLTYFQNEAQLEKSRLLSDRFSAERPKGSFSTLEIQRTEQGDSAMYLCASTRGTSGYNEQFFGPGTRLTVL.